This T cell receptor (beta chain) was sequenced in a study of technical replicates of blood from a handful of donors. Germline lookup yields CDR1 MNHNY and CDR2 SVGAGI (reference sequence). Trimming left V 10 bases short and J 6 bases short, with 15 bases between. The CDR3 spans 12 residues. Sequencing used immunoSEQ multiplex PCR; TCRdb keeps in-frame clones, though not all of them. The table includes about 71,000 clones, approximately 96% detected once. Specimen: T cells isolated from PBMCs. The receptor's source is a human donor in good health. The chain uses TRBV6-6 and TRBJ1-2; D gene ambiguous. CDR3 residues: CATKPRMDGYTF. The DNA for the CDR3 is TGTGCCACCAAACCCAGGATGGATGGCTACACCTTC.